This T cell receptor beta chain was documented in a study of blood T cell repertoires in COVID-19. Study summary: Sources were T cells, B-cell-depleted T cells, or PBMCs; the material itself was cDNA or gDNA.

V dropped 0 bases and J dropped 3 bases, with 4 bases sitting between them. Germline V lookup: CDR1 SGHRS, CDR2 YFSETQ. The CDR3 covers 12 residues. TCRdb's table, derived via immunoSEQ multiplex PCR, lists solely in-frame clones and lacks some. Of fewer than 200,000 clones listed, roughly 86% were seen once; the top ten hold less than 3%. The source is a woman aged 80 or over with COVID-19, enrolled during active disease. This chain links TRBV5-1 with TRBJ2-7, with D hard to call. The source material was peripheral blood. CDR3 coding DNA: TGCGCCAGCAGCTTGGATCTCTACGAGCAGTACTTC. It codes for CASSLDLYEQYF.